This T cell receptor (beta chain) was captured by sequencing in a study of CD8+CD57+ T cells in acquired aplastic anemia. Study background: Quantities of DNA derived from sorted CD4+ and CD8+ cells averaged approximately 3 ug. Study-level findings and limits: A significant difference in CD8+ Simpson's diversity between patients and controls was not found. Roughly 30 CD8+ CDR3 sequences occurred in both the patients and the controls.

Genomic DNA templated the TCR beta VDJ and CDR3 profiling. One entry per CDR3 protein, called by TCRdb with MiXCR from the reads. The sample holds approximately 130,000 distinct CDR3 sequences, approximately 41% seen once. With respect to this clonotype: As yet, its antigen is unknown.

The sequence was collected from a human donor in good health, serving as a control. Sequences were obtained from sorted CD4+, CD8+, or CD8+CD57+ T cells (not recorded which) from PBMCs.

For the CDR3, the DNA is TGTGCCAGCAGTGAAAACAGGGGAAATCAGCCCCAGCATTTT. Amino acid sequence: CASSENRGNQPQHF. This chain joins TRBV2 and TRBJ1-5, with 7 bases lining up with TRBD1. Germline values: CDR1 SNHLY, CDR2 FYNNEI. The CDR3 consists of 14 residues. The J segment lost 4 bases and the V segment lost 2 bases, leaving 2 bases of the junction unmatched.